The rows below give T cell receptor beta chains drawn from one sample of a study of T cell responses to AZD1222 COVID-19 vaccine. This table comes from immunoSEQ multiplex PCR, and its TCRdb copy is limited to in-frame clones, with some not included. The data show 40,000 or so clones, around four fifths seen once. The starting material was peripheral blood, obtained 28 days after the second AZD1222 dose. The source is an adult who received the AZD1222 COVID-19 vaccine. The CDR3 runs from the conserved cysteine through the conserved F or W.

TRBV6-4,13,CASSDGGTGELFF
TRBV12-3/TRBV12-4,13,CASSSEGWNGYTF
TRBV5-6,14,CASSSRGAGNTIYF
TRBV5-1,15,CASSWTGGFQETQYF
TRBV9,19,CASSVVGGRGTSSGNEQFF
TRBV11-1,13,CASSEGRTGELFF
TRBV3-1/TRBV3-2,16,CASSQKAGFSYNEQFF
TRBV9,16,CASSVAVRPANYGYTF
TRBV20-1,16,CSASETSGGGAGGYTF
TRBV5-4,14,CASSMVGKDYGYTF
TRBV19,16,CASSILSGISNQPQHF
TRBV4-1,20,CASSQSGAGGGLGTYNEQFF
TRBV5-1,15,CASSPGQGRADTQYF
TRBV14,16,CASSQDLRGWEDGYTF
TRBV11-2,13,CASGFKTNTEAFF
TRBV5-1,16,CASSPFGGGPSDEQFF
TRBV5-1,15,CASSLTTGMGTEAFF
TRBV10-3,11,CAISWTGPQFF
TRBV6-4,14,CASSVAGGRNEQFF
TRBV14,16,CASSQPGPLNTGELFF
TRBV30,15,CAWVGTAPNTGELFF
TRBV24-1,12,CATSQENYGYTF
TRBV7-2,15,CASSLDIARGRTAFF
TRBV7-8,15,CASSLRGSPNEKLFF
TRBV5-5,14,CASRDGGRPYEQYF
TRBV5-1,13,CASSLDVTSLQFF
TRBV28,15,CASSLPGQFQDVLTF
TRBV19,15,CASSIYRGARTEAFF
TRBV30,13,CAWSVEGLQPQHF
TRBV10-3,13,CAIRLPGGNEQFF
TRBV6-5,15,CASSYSGAMGTEAFF
TRBV19,14,CASRPTGGTGELFF
TRBV7-6,17,CASSSRRRLGNTGELFF
TRBV27,14,CASSLSGGIGELFF
TRBV19,15,CASTGDSFSGNTIYF
TRBV2,14,CASSGSATAYGYTF
TRBV11-2,16,CASSDIGQGWAGELFF
TRBV7-9,15,CASSFGGNSNQPQHF
TRBV3-1/TRBV3-2,15,CASSYGGRGNSPLHF
TRBV5-6,13,CASSLQGNQPQHF
TRBV6-4,19,CASSDPTGTQFYSGNTIYF
TRBV3-1/TRBV3-2,15,CASSPTPGDSYEQYF
TRBV2,13,CASSRGQPYGYTF
TRBV29-1,13,CSTDRGRTGELFF
TRBV6-1,16,CASSVGLASGYYGYTF
TRBV6-5,15,CASRNHPGGQEKLFF